These 7 T cell receptor beta chains were all obtained from the same sample, sequenced in a study of CD8 T cells in Susac syndrome. When the RNA was reverse transcribed, random hexamers were used with an input of 0.5 to 1 ug. TCRdb analysed the immunoSEQ multiplex PCR reads with MiXCR anew, one entry per CDR3 protein. The sample lists some 160,000 distinct CDR3 sequences, roughly 95% seen once, with less than 0.2% in the top ten. Sample: CD8+ T cells from PBMCs. These receptors were taken from a human donor with multiple sclerosis.

The rearrangement uses TRBV30 and TRBJ1-1; D possibly corresponds to TRBD1 (5 bases). CDR3 length equals 12 residues. Trimming removed 0 bases at V and 4 bases at J, with 6 bases between. CDR1 and CDR2 from the germline V gene are GTSNPN and SVGIG (reference sequence). In DNA form, the CDR3 reads TGTGCCTGGAGTGTAGGGACCACTGAAGCTTTCTTT. Amino acids: CAWSVGTTEAFF.

This clonotype was recorded a few times. The gene calls are TRBV12-3 or TRBV12-4 and TRBJ2-3; 8 bases fit TRBD2. The CDR3 totals 13 residues. V gave up 6 bases and J gave up 6 bases; unmatched junction bases: 5. This CDR3 reads CASSAGGVDTQYF. CDR3 sequence (DNA): TGTGCCAGCAGCGCCGGGGGGGTTGATACGCAGTATTTT.

The gene calls are TRBV4-1 and TRBJ2-5; 7 bases are a match to TRBD2. This CDR3 region has 16 residues. In germline, CDR1 is MGHRA, CDR2 YSYEKL. The V segment lost 1 base and the J segment 0 bases; nucleotides outside the gene matches: 5. CDR3 nucleotides: TGCGCCAGCAGCCAAGTGCTAGCGGATTACCAAGAGACCCAGTACTTC. Its protein product is CASSQVLADYQETQYF.

The DNA of the CDR3 is TGCAGTGCTAGAGTGGGGACAAGAAACACTGAAGCTTTCTTT. Protein sequence: CSARVGTRNTEAFF. The gene calls are TRBV20-1 and TRBJ1-1; D might be TRBD1 (6 bases). The germline CDR1 and CDR2 sequences are DFQATT and SNEGSKA (reference sequence). The germline V and J ends were trimmed by 1 base and 2 bases, with 11 bases remaining between them. CDR3 size: 14 residues.

This sequence joins TRBV9 and TRBJ2-3; 7 nucleotides match TRBD2. V trimming: 0 bases; J trimming: 3 bases; junction bases outside the gene matches: 4. The CDR3 spans 15 residues. Germline CDR1 reads SGDLS; CDR2 reads YYNGEE. The CDR3 is CASSVGASGTDTQYF. DNA for the CDR3: TGTGCCAGCAGCGTAGGGGCTAGCGGTACAGATACGCAGTATTTT.

The chain links TRBV5-4 to TRBJ2-5; no clear D. Per germline, CDR1 SGHNT and CDR2 YYREEE (reference sequence). The CDR3 has 12 residues. The V and J ends lost 1 base and 5 bases respectively, with 6 bases between them. The CDR3 region is CASSLRSETQYF. CDR3 sequence (DNA): TGTGCCAGCAGCTTGAGATCGGAGACCCAGTACTTC.

The chain has TRBV27 and TRBJ2-6; tentatively, D is TRBD1 or TRBD2 (5 bases each). Trimming cost V 6 bases and J 3 bases, with 15 bases left between them. The CDR3 runs 16 residues. CDR1 is MNHEY, CDR2 SMNVEV, per germline (reference sequence). CDR3 nucleotides: TGTGCCAGCAGCGGCTGGGGGAGAGATGGGGCCAACGTCCTGACTTTC. Its translation is CASSGWGRDGANVLTF.